The 31 T cell receptor beta chains below come from one sample, sequenced in a study of T cell repertoires in cytomegalovirus infection. TCRdb recomputed calls from the reads with MiXCR, one row per CDR3 protein. The repertoire holds almost 500,000 distinct CDR3 sequences, with about 11% as singletons. Sequencing was performed on PBMCs. These receptors originate from a human donor in good health (CMV status not recorded). Some clones in this sample may be carry-over from other donors' samples.

Only a few counts were recorded for this clonotype. The chain employs TRBV4-2 and TRBJ2-5; 7 nucleotides align to TRBD2. Germline CDR1 LGHNA, CDR2 YNFKEQ. The CDR3 has 15 amino acids. The J segment lost 3 bases and the V segment lost 1 base, leaving 5 bases of the junction unmatched. CDR3 DNA: TGTGCCAGCAGCCAAGCTCCCCTAGCGGAAGAGACCCAGTACTTC. It yields the protein CASSQAPLAEETQYF.

This clonotype was seen only a few times. The chain combines TRBV6-2 or TRBV6-3 with TRBJ2-5; maybe TRBD2 (5 bases). Trimming shortened V by 10 bases and J by 4 bases, and 13 bases separated the two germline ends. This CDR3 contains 12 residues. Germline values: CDR1 MNHEY, CDR2 SVGEGT. Here the CDR3 reads CATSVARETQYF. CDR3 bases: TGTGCCACCTCAGTAGCGAGAGAGACCCAGTACTTC.

The CDR3 nucleotides read TGTGCCAGCAGCGATGGAGTGGGGAGACAAAACACCTTC. Protein product: CASSDGVGRQNTF. The chain links TRBV9 to TRBJ1-2, with D unresolved. The CDR3 totals 13 residues. Germline values: CDR1 SGDLS, CDR2 YYNGEE. Trimming removed 3 bases at V and 12 bases at J, with 18 bases between.

This clonotype was counted many times. The J gene is TRBJ2-7, the V gene TRBV5-1; 7 bases agree with TRBD1. The germline CDR1 and CDR2 sequences are SGHRS and YFSETQ. The J segment lost 6 bases and the V segment lost 0 bases, leaving 6 bases of the junction unmatched. The CDR3 consists of 14 residues. The CDR3 coding sequence is TGCGCCAGCAGCTTGGTTGAGGGGGCGGCCGAGCAGTACTTC. It encodes CASSLVEGAAEQYF.

This chain joins TRBV3-1 and TRBJ2-1, with D possibly called TRBD1 or TRBD2 (6 bases each). In germline, CDR1 is LGHDT, CDR2 YNNKEL (reference sequence). V lost 0 bases and J lost 9, with 15 bases in between. The CDR3 totals 15 residues. CDR3 DNA sequence: TGTGCCAGCAGCCAAGAGGGGGCGGGGTGGGGTGAGCAGTTCTTC. Protein product: CASSQEGAGWGEQFF.

This clonotype was seen ten or more times. CDR3 protein: CASRQDGAAQPKMNTEAFF. For the CDR3, the DNA is TGTGCCAGCAGACAAGACGGGGCGGCCCAACCAAAGATGAACACTGAAGCTTTCTTT. The chain recombines TRBV6-6 with TRBJ1-1; maybe TRBD1 (5 bases). Germline CDR1 reads MNHNY; CDR2 reads SVGAGI (reference sequence). V lost 6 bases and J lost 0, with 26 bases in between. This CDR3 comprises 19 residues.

Many counts were recorded for this clonotype. The V gene is TRBV7-8, the J gene TRBJ2-7; 9 bases align to TRBD1. V dropped 5 bases and J dropped 3; count of bases not matched to a gene: 8. Germline V gives CDR1 SGHVS, CDR2 FQNEAQ. CDR3 length: 15 amino acids. CDR3 loop: CASSDRDRALYEQYF. The CDR3 region has the DNA TGTGCCAGCAGCGACCGGGACAGGGCTCTCTACGAGCAGTACTTC. The full variable domain, completed using reference TRBV7-8 and TRBJ2-7, is GAGVSQSPRYKVAKRGQDVALRCDPISGHVSLFWYQQALGQGPEFLTYFQNEAQLDKSGLPSDRFFAERPEGSVSTLKIQRTQQEDSAVYLCASSDRDRALYEQYFGPGTRLTVT.

This clonotype was observed many times. J is TRBJ2-5 and V is TRBV5-1; no firm D call. This CDR3 comprises 15 residues. V dropped 1 base and J dropped 2 bases, with 12 bases sitting between them. Germline lookup yields CDR1 SGHRS and CDR2 YFSETQ. CDR3 region: CASSLLKQKQETQYF. CDR3 DNA sequence: TGCGCCAGCAGCTTGCTGAAACAGAAACAAGAGACCCAGTACTTC.

V gene TRBV10-3 combines with J gene TRBJ2-3; the match to TRBD2 covers 8 bases. With V trimmed by 2 bases and J by 1 base, 2 bases remained unmatched. Germline V gene sequence: CDR1 ENHRY, CDR2 SYGVKD. The CDR3 spans 15 residues. CDR3 nucleotide sequence: TGTGCCATCAGTGAGAGTAGCGGGGGCACAGATACGCAGTATTTT. Protein: CAISESSGGTDTQYF.

This clonotype appeared a few times. V gene TRBV11-3 combines with J gene TRBJ2-3; 12 bases fit TRBD2. CDR1 and CDR2 (germline): SGHNT, YENEEA. After removal of 8 bases from V and 2 bases from J, the junction contained 5 bases not matched to a gene. The CDR3 extends over 15 amino acids. The CDR3 bases are TGTGCCAGCTCATGGACTAGCGGGGCCACAGATACGCAGTATTTT. This sequence encodes CASSWTSGATDTQYF.

At least ten counts were recorded for this clonotype. V and J are TRBV7-7 and TRBJ2-1; no firm D call. The CDR3 length is 16 residues. The germline V gene encodes CDR1 SSHAT and CDR2 FNYEAQ (reference sequence). DNA of the CDR3: TGTGCTAGCCGCTCCCCCTCTTCCCTCGGCTACAATGAGCAGTTCTTC. Its translation: CASRSPSSLGYNEQFF.

This clonotype was seen ten or more times. The V call is TRBV2, the J call TRBJ1-4; no firm D call. Germline V gene sequence: CDR1 SNHLY, CDR2 FYNNEI. V shed 7 bases and J shed 4 bases, with 10 bases lying between them. The CDR3 consists of 13 residues. The chain's CDR3 is CASKWQLNEKLFF. CDR3 DNA: TGTGCCAGCAAGTGGCAGCTTAATGAAAAACTGTTTTTT.

This clonotype was counted ten times or more. The V gene is TRBV6-1, the J gene TRBJ2-1, with D unresolved. This CDR3 is 13 amino acids long. Germline CDR1 is MNHNS and CDR2 is SASEGT. The V and J ends lost 3 bases and 5 bases respectively, with 8 bases between them. CDR3 protein: CASSETPDNEQFF. For the CDR3, the DNA is TGTGCCAGCAGTGAGACCCCTGACAATGAGCAGTTCTTC.

The chain employs TRBV2 and TRBJ1-5; D gene ambiguous. This CDR3 spans 14 amino acids. Trimming shortened V by 6 bases and J by 4 bases, and 13 bases separated the two germline ends. CDR1 is SNHLY and CDR2 is FYNNEI in the germline V gene. CDR3 loop: CASRVRAANQPQHF. DNA of the CDR3: TGTGCCAGCAGGGTCCGGGCCGCTAATCAGCCCCAGCATTTT.

Note on this clonotype: This may arise from a read error, as a much more abundant clone is one base away. The gene calls are TRBV10-3 and TRBJ2-5; perhaps TRBD1 as D (6 bases). The CDR3 is 15 residues long. Germline lookup yields CDR1 ENHRY and CDR2 SYGVKD. The CDR3 protein is CALSESRDMGETQYF. CDR3 DNA: TGTGCCCTCAGTGAGTCGAGGGACATGGGAGAGACCCAGTACTTC.

This clonotype occurred many times. The genes are TRBV10-3 and TRBJ2-1; D might be TRBD1 (5 bases). The V end lost 6 bases, the J end lost 2 bases, and 11 bases lay between the germline ends. The germline V gene encodes CDR1 ENHRY and CDR2 SYGVKD. The CDR3 consists of 14 residues. CDR3 nucleotides: TGTGCCATCAGAGGGCAGGGTGCCTACAATGAGCAGTTCTTC. Protein product: CAIRGQGAYNEQFF.

The CDR3 DNA is TGCGCCAGCAGTTTTACGGGACTAGCGGGCGATGAGCAGTTCTTC. Translation gives CASSFTGLAGDEQFF. J is TRBJ2-1 and V is TRBV5-1; 12 nucleotides align to TRBD2. The trim removed 5 bases at V and 8 bases at J, leaving 8 bases unmatched. Germline CDR1 reads SGHRS; CDR2 reads YFSETQ. CDR3 length equals 15 residues.

This clonotype occurred a few times. The gene calls are TRBV5-1 and TRBJ2-1; weak D call: TRBD2 (6 bases). Germline lookup yields CDR1 SGHRS and CDR2 YFSETQ. V lost 0 bases, J lost 5 bases, and 18 bases lay in between. The length of the CDR3 is 17 residues. The CDR3 is CASSLVGSGPLDNEQFF. CDR3 bases: TGCGCCAGCAGCTTGGTCGGGAGTGGACCGTTGGACAATGAGCAGTTCTTC.

The chain combines TRBV19 with TRBJ2-5; D not resolved. CDR3 size: 11 residues. Germline CDR1 and CDR2: LNHDA and SQIVND (reference sequence). Trimming removed 3 bases from V and 5 bases from J, with 4 bases in between. CDR3 nucleotides: TGTGCCAGTAGTATGGCCGAGACCCAGTACTTC. This translates into CASSMAETQYF.

This clonotype was detected many times. This sequence joins TRBV7-6 and TRBJ2-1, with 8 nucleotides matching TRBD2. The germline V gene has CDR1 SGHVS and CDR2 FNYEAQ. CDR3 length: 14 residues. V trimming: 5 bases; J trimming: 6 bases; junction bases outside the gene matches: 6. The CDR3 region has the DNA TGTGCCAGCAGCCATCGGGAGGGCCGCAATGAGCAGTTCTTC. Translated: CASSHREGRNEQFF.

Notes on this clonotype: A single base separates this from a much larger clone, so it may be a read error. V is TRBV12-3 or TRBV12-4 and J is TRBJ1-5, with D uncertain. Trimming took off 3 bases at V and 3 bases at J, with 6 bases between the two ends. This CDR3 has 13 amino acids. The CDR3 reads CASSFYINQPQHF. CDR3 DNA sequence: TGTGCCAGCAGTTTCTACATCAATCAGCCCCAGCATTTT.

This clonotype has just a few counts. The gene calls are TRBV5-6 and TRBJ2-5, with TRBD1 matching 9 bases. With 7 bases clipped from V and 8 bases from J, the junction kept 12 bases outside the gene matches. Looked up from germline, CDR1 is SGHDT and CDR2 is YYEEEE. The CDR3 extends over 14 amino acids. CDR3 sequence reads: CASGTGTGIFTQYF. As DNA, the CDR3 is TGTGCCAGCGGCACCGGGACAGGGATCTTTACCCAGTACTTC. The whole variable domain, filled in from reference TRBV5-6 and TRBJ2-5, reads DAGVTQSPTHLIKTRGQQVTLRCSPKSGHDTVSWYQQALGQGPQFIFQYYEEEERQRGNFPDRFSGHQFPNYSSELNVNALLLGDSALYLCASGTGTGIFTQYFGPGTRLLVL.

This clonotype was seen at least ten times. This chain links TRBV7-8 with TRBJ2-7, with a possible D match to TRBD2 (5 bases). Per germline, CDR1 SGHVS and CDR2 FQNEAQ. This CDR3 comprises 15 residues. V shed 6 bases and J shed 5 bases, with 20 bases lying between them. The CDR3 here is CASRPDGITEHEQYF. The DNA for the CDR3 is TGTGCCAGCAGACCGGACGGGATCACGGAACACGAGCAGTACTTC.

The chain joins TRBV4-2 to TRBJ2-5, with 13 bases lining up with TRBD2. This CDR3 has 17 residues. V gave up 1 base and J gave up 5 bases; unmatched junction bases: 7. Germline CDR1 is LGHNA and CDR2 is YNFKEQ. The CDR3: CASSQGARTSGSETQYF. In nucleotides, the CDR3 is TGTGCCAGCAGCCAAGGAGCCCGGACTAGCGGGAGTGAGACCCAGTACTTC.

This clonotype has at least ten counts. V usage is TRBV12-5 and J usage is TRBJ1-1, with a tentative D call TRBD1 (5 bases). There are 13 residues in the CDR3. Germline CDR1 reads LGHNT; CDR2 reads FRNRAP. Between the trimmed V and J ends, which lost 0 bases and 10 bases, there was a span of 12 bases. Here the CDR3 DNA reads TGTGCTAGTGGTTTGGTACCGGGAGGGGCAGCTTTCTTT. It specifies CASGLVPGGAAFF.

In this sample, this clonotype turned up many times. The CDR3 DNA is TGCAGTGCTAGGGGGGGAGGGAACACCGGGGAGCTGTTTTTT. This codes for CSARGGGNTGELFF. J is TRBJ2-2 and V is TRBV20-1; D might be TRBD2 (6 bases). This CDR3 has 14 amino acids. V lost 3 bases, J lost 1 base, and 9 bases lay in between. Germline CDR1 DFQATT, CDR2 SNEGSKA (reference sequence).

The chain uses TRBV3-1 and TRBJ1-1; D call uncertain. This CDR3 region has 12 residues. CDR1 is LGHDT, CDR2 YNNKEL, per germline (reference sequence). V was clipped by 5 bases and J by 10 bases, with 14 bases between them. The CDR3 DNA reads as TGTGCCAGCAGCTCTGCGAGGGTTGGAGCTTTCTTT. It codes for CASSSARVGAFF.

Many counts were recorded for this clonotype. The chain links TRBV7-8 to TRBJ2-7, with TRBD2 matching over 16 bases. The junction had 9 bases not matched to a gene; V was cut back by 5 bases and J by 5 bases. The CDR3 extends over 17 amino acids. Germline CDR1 SGHVS, CDR2 FQNEAQ. The CDR3 spells CASSHGTSGGAAHEQYF. CDR3 nucleotide sequence: TGTGCCAGCAGCCACGGGACTAGCGGGGGGGCCGCCCACGAGCAGTACTTC.

This clonotype appeared a few times. V gene TRBV2 combines with J gene TRBJ1-6; no reliable D call. CDR1 is SNHLY, CDR2 FYNNEI, per germline. This CDR3 region has 15 residues. With 4 bases removed from V and 0 bases from J, the gap between germline ends came to 7 bases. As DNA, the CDR3 is TGTGCCAGCAGTGGTGAAAGCTCCTATAATTCACCCCTCCACTTT. It is translated as CASSGESSYNSPLHF.

In its sample, this clonotype was seen many times. This sequence joins TRBV7-2 and TRBJ2-3; 10 nucleotides line up with TRBD2. From germline, CDR1 is SGHTA and CDR2 FQGNSA. This CDR3 is 13 amino acids long. Losses at the gene ends were 10 bases for V and 4 bases for J; bases not matched to a gene: 5. The CDR3 coding sequence is TGTGCCACAAGCGGGAGGGCCTCAGATACGCAGTATTTT. This translates into CATSGRASDTQYF.

This clonotype showed up many times. The CDR3 region has the DNA TGTGCCAGTAGGAACCGGGACAGCTTGATCGAAGCTTTCTTT. Translating it yields CASRNRDSLIEAFF. The chain employs TRBV19 and TRBJ1-1, with TRBD1 matching over 7 bases. The CDR3 contains 14 residues. Trimming removed 6 bases from V and 8 bases from J; junction bases left unmatched: 12. The germline V gene encodes CDR1 LNHDA and CDR2 SQIVND (reference sequence).